The 2 T cell receptor beta chains below come from one sample, sequenced in a study of regulatory and conventional T cells in RAG deficiency (dated by TCRdb to 2015 to 2018). Before genomic DNA was extracted, conventional CD4+ T cells were isolated from blood as CD25-low CD127-high cells. Libraries were constructed by the immunoSEQ multiplex PCR assay. In TCRdb, the immuneACCESS table is reduced to in-frame sequences with V and J assigned. These tables do not hold every clone; where another copy was compared, an unresolved V gene accounts for under half, and the others remain unexplained. Present in this sample are approximately 12,000 clones, 85% to 95% of which were seen just once. The top ten clones comprise approximately 1% of the sample. The same data also contributed to another study, on regulatory T cells. The second publication reports: For the multiplex PCR, 52 forward TRBV primers and 13 reverse TRBJ primers were used, and amplification bias was corrected with both assay-based and computational methods.

Sequenced material: CD4+ effector T cells sorted from blood. All receptors derive from a human donor in good health.

The chain joins TRBV5-1 to TRBJ1-5; no reliable D call. Germline loops: CDR1 SGHRS, CDR2 YFSETQ. The CDR3 consists of 20 residues. V lost 2 bases and J lost 3, with 27 bases in between. CDR3 nucleotides: TGCGCCAGCAGCTTTTTGGTGTACCGCCCTCAATGGGTCTTCAATCAGCCCCAGCATTTT. Residues: CASSFLVYRPQWVFNQPQHF.

V and J are TRBV9 and TRBJ2-2, with 13 nucleotides matching TRBD2. The CDR3 contains 19 residues. The ends lost 4 bases at V and 5 bases at J; junction bases unmatched: 14. In germline, CDR1 is SGDLS, CDR2 YYNGEE. CDR3 in amino acids: CASSPAPGLAGVTTGELFF. CDR3 DNA sequence: TGTGCCAGCAGCCCCGCCCCAGGACTAGCGGGAGTTACAACCGGGGAGCTGTTTTTT.